The rows below give T cell receptor beta chains drawn from one sample of a study of T cells after yellow fever vaccination. TCRdb independently ran MiXCR on the 5' RACE reads; one entry per CDR3 protein. The sample yields some 150,000 distinct CDR3 sequences, more than 9.5% seen once. Material: CD8+ T cells sorted from PBMCs, obtained 15 days after the yellow fever booster vaccination. These receptor sequences come from a man between 18 and 35 years old who received the YFV17D yellow fever vaccine. CDR3s include the opening cysteine and the closing phenylalanine or tryptophan. Fields, in order: J gene, V gene, clone size, D gene, CDR3 protein, CDR3 DNA. D genes are given only for firm matches. Only some rows state a clone size, as once, few, many or a class for expanded clones.

TRBJ2-7 | TRBV29-1 | . | . | CSVEGIGAQEQYF | TGCAGCGTGGAAGGTATAGGGGCCCAAGAGCAGTACTTC
TRBJ1-1 | TRBV5-1 | few | TRBD1 | CASSWVPGQGGDTEAFF | TGCGCCAGCAGCTGGGTCCCGGGACAGGGGGGGGACACTGAAGCTTTCTTT
TRBJ2-5 | TRBV7-2 | . | TRBD1 | CASSLAPRQGAMVGQETQYF | TGTGCCAGCAGCTTAGCACCGCGACAGGGGGCAATGGTAGGGCAAGAGACCCAGTACTTC
TRBJ2-3 | TRBV4-3 | . | . | CASSQGLVSTDTQYF | TGCGCCAGCAGCCAGGGACTGGTGAGCACAGATACGCAGTATTTT
TRBJ1-2 | TRBV14 | . | . | CASSQRAGVNYGYTF | TGTGCCAGCAGCCAGAGAGCGGGAGTTAACTATGGCTACACCTTC
TRBJ2-7 | TRBV7-6 | many | TRBD2 | CASSLSGGRYEQYF | TGTGCCAGCAGCCTTAGCGGGGGCCGCTACGAGCAGTACTTC
TRBJ2-3 | TRBV7-3 | few | . | CASSYSVFPTDTQYF | TGTGCCAGCAGCTACAGCGTGTTCCCCACAGATACGCAGTATTTT
TRBJ2-1 | TRBV9 | . | . | CASSVAWESYNEQFF | TGTGCCAGCAGCGTAGCCTGGGAGTCCTACAATGAGCAGTTCTTC
TRBJ2-1 | TRBV7-9 | few | . | CASSLGKGRNGNEQFF | TGTGCCAGCAGCTTAGGGAAGGGACGGAATGGGAATGAGCAGTTCTTC
TRBJ1-5 | TRBV9 | few | TRBD1 | CASSSGGAKQPQHF | TGTGCCAGCAGCTCAGGGGGCGCGAAACAGCCCCAGCATTTT
TRBJ1-3 | TRBV12-3/TRBV12-4 | few | . | CASSGTSGNTIYF | TGTGCCAGCAGCGGGACTAGTGGAAACACCATATATTTT
TRBJ2-3 | TRBV6-6 | . | . | CASSYVDTQYF | TGTGCCAGCAGTTACGTGGATACGCAGTATTTT